The present entry profiles one T cell receptor (beta chain) with its context. Its target is unknown. The sample originates from a study of OX40 agonist ivuxolimab in advanced cancers. Study at large: Ivuxolimab was delivered to patients intravenously every 2 weeks at doses spanning 0.01 to 10 mg/kg. Earlier treatment with anti-PD-1, anti-PD-L1 or anti-CTLA-4 was permitted, and 30% to 40% had received some. Whole-study findings and limits: Both CD4+ and CD8+ T cell populations in blood had undergone clonal expansion by week 6 at 0.1 to 3.0 mg/kg. CD8+ T cells (on average) carried more expanded clones than CD4+ T cells.

CDR3 length equals 16 residues. The ends lost 3 bases at V and 2 bases at J; junction bases unmatched: 8. The germline V gene encodes CDR1 SGHDT and CDR2 YYEEEE. Assay used: immunoSEQ multiplex PCR; TCRdb lists only in-frame clones, some missing. The repertoire holds about 100,000 clones, with 91% as singletons. The V call is TRBV5-6, the J call TRBJ2-3, with 8 bases that match TRBD2. This specimen consisted of CD4+ or CD8+ T cells sorted from blood, obtained in a trial of the OX40 agonist ivuxolimab. The TCR comes from an adult with an advanced solid tumor such as melanoma, head and neck, liver or kidney cancer. The CDR3 DNA follows: TGTGCCAGCAGCTGGCGAGTAGCGGGGTCCACAGATACGCAGTATTTT. Its translation: CASSWRVAGSTDTQYF.